This T cell receptor beta chain derives from a study of blood T cell repertoires in COVID-19. The assay was immunoSEQ multiplex PCR, and TCRdb's table has in-frame clones only and misses some. The data show around 200,000 clones, with more than 60% seen just once and approximately 13% held by the top ten. Germline CDR1 and CDR2: KGHDR and SFDVKD. This CDR3 comprises 13 residues. V gave up 3 bases and J gave up 6 bases, with 11 bases separating them. The origin of this receptor is a woman aged 45-65 years with acute or convalescent COVID-19. The sequencing sample was made of peripheral blood. The rearrangement joins TRBV24-1 to TRBJ2-7, with D perhaps matching TRBD2 (5 bases). The CDR3: CATSDTGSGEQYF. The CDR3 DNA sequence: TGTGCCACCAGTGATACGGGAAGTGGCGAGCAGTACTTC.